This T cell receptor (beta chain) stems from a study of a mutant IDH1 vaccine in newly diagnosed glioma. Overall study context: Males made up around 62% and females roughly 40% of treated patients, whose mean age was 40.4 years. It was radiotherapy, temozolomide, or both that patients received previously, with most receiving both.

Time point reported: baseline, week 1 (first vaccination visit). Stated treatment: pre-vaccination baseline after standard-of-care therapy. The astrocytomas were IDH1-mutant, ATRX-negative, and WHO grade 3 or 4. Sequenced by immunoSEQ multiplex PCR; TCRdb stores in-frame clones only, minus some. This table has 92,000 or so clones, roughly four fifths appearing once. As regards this clone: As yet, its antigen is unknown.

Per germline, CDR1 SQVTM and CDR2 ANQGSEA. The ends were cut back, 3 bases at V and 4 bases at J, with 7 bases in the middle. The length of the CDR3 is 11 residues. Study-level findings and limits: Overall, just under 95% of patients had vaccine-induced immune responses.

This TCR derives from a man aged 35-49 years with glioma. Some clones in this sample may be carry-over from other donors' samples. Sequences were derived from PBMCs, sampled from a glioma patient treated with radiotherapy, temozolomide or both. This chain connects TRBV29-1 to TRBJ2-7; D unresolved. CDR3 nucleotide sequence: TGCAGCGTTGAGCAAGGTTACGAGCAGTACTTC. As protein: CSVEQGYEQYF.